Following are 13 T cell receptor beta chains from one sample sequenced in a study of T cell repertoires in cytomegalovirus infection (dated by TCRdb to about 2019). Read against the paper, the sample's treatment or condition label means: in vitro stimulation with specific CMV peptide epitopes to enrich CMV-specific T cells. Their target antigens are unknown. This sample was sequenced with an Illumina HiSeq 1500. TCRdb reanalyzed the raw reads on its own, using fastp at Q25 for trimming and MiXCR for clone calling, and kept in-frame beta chains. Rows with one shared CDR3 protein collapse into an entry with the most common genes and DNA. Across this sample there are about half a million distinct CDR3 sequences, with more than 40% seen only once. The top ten clones comprise approximately 40% of the sample. This material consisted of cultured PBMCs, taken from culture after CMV antigen stimulation. These TCRs come from a human donor in good health (CMV status not recorded). Some clones in this sample may be carry-over from other donors' samples.

V gene TRBV4-2 combines with J gene TRBJ1-4; the D is unclear. The germline gives CDR1 LGHNA, CDR2 YNFKEQ. Trimming left V 0 bases short and J 6 bases short, with 17 bases between. The CDR3 is 17 residues long. The CDR3 DNA is TGTGCCAGCAGCCAAGATGAGTCGGGAGGGATGGATGAAAAACTGTTTTTT. The encoded protein is CASSQDESGGMDEKLFF.

This clonotype has a handful of counts. This rearrangement joins TRBV19 to TRBJ2-1, with 8 bases matching TRBD1. The CDR3 contains 12 residues. Trimming removed 10 bases from V and 8 bases from J; junction bases left unmatched: 7. In germline, CDR1 is LNHDA, CDR2 SQIVND (reference sequence). CDR3 sequence reads: CATQGAYHEQFF. The CDR3 DNA is TGTGCCACTCAGGGGGCTTATCATGAGCAGTTCTTC.

This chain's CDR3 is CASSLKGKASPLHF. CDR3 sequence (DNA): TGTGCCAGCAGTTTAAAAGGGAAGGCTTCACCCCTCCACTTT. V is TRBV27 and J is TRBJ1-6, with no clear D. CDR3 length: 14 amino acids. Germline CDR1 is MNHEY and CDR2 is SMNVEV (reference sequence). V was cut by 2 bases and J by 9 bases, with 11 bases left in between.

The chain has TRBV6-1 and TRBJ1-5; maybe TRBD1 (6 bases). Trimming shortened V by 6 bases and J by 6 bases, and 15 bases separated the two germline ends. The CDR3 spans 14 residues. Germline V gene lookup returns CDR1 MNHNS and CDR2 SASEGT. CDR3 sequence reads: CASREGGGRQPQHF. As DNA, the CDR3 is TGTGCCAGCAGAGAGGGGGGGGGCCGTCAGCCCCAGCATTTT.

CDR3 nucleotides: TGTGCCAGCGGCCGATCCCACTCCTACAATGAGCAGTTCTTC. Protein product: CASGRSHSYNEQFF. The rearrangement uses TRBV28 and TRBJ2-1; D is unresolved. CDR3 size: 14 residues. V was clipped by 8 bases and J by 0 bases, with 11 bases between them. Germline lookup yields CDR1 MDHEN and CDR2 SYDVKM.

V is TRBV7-2 and J is TRBJ1-2; TRBD1 is a possible D gene (5 bases). This CDR3 region has 13 residues. Germline V gives CDR1 SGHTA, CDR2 FQGNSA. The V end was cut by 3 bases, the J end by 3 bases, with 8 bases between. CDR3 in amino acids: CASSFSGDYGYTF. CDR3 DNA: TGTGCCAGCAGCTTCTCGGGGGACTATGGCTACACCTTC.

V and J are TRBV4-2 and TRBJ2-6; a weak D match, TRBD1 (6 bases). Trimming shortened V by 1 base and J by 0 bases, and 7 bases separated the two germline ends. The CDR3 has 16 amino acids. CDR1 LGHNA and CDR2 YNFKEQ come from the germline V gene. In DNA form, the CDR3 reads TGTGCCAGCAGCCAAGGGACAGTCTCTGGGGCCAACGTCCTGACTTTC. It specifies CASSQGTVSGANVLTF.

This clonotype was counted a few times. The rearrangement links TRBV7-2 to TRBJ2-7, with TRBD2 matching over 11 bases. V lost 7 bases and J lost 4; bases outside the gene matches: 15. Per germline, CDR1 SGHTA and CDR2 FQGNSA. The length of the CDR3 is 17 residues. The CDR3 sequence is CASTVSGLAGGWYEQYF. The CDR3 DNA sequence: TGTGCCAGCACCGTCAGCGGTCTAGCGGGGGGCTGGTACGAGCAGTACTTC. Full variable domain (outside the CDR3, taken from reference TRBV7-2 and TRBJ2-7): GAGVSQSPSNKVTEKGKDVELRCDPISGHTALYWYRQSLGQGLEFLIYFQGNSAPDKSGLPSDRFSAERTGGSVSTLTIQRTQQEDSAVYLCASTVSGLAGGWYEQYFGPGTRLTVT.

This clonotype was seen just once. The rearrangement uses TRBV6-8 and TRBJ1-2; 8 bases map to TRBD1. V shed 8 bases and J 7 bases; nucleotides not matched to a gene: 3. The germline V gene has CDR1 MNHGY and CDR2 SAAAGT. This CDR3 contains 11 residues. Written as DNA, the CDR3 is TGTGCCAGCGGACAGGGTCGTGGCTACACCTTC. It is translated as CASGQGRGYTF.

This clonotype has a handful of counts. The CDR3 region is CASSLELHQPQHF. In DNA, the CDR3 is TGTGCCAGCAGCTTAGAGCTCCATCAGCCCCAGCATTTT. The chain employs TRBV7-2 and TRBJ1-5; no clear D. Looked up from germline, CDR1 is SGHTA and CDR2 is FQGNSA. Trimming took 1 base from V and 5 from J, leaving 6 bases between them. The CDR3 runs 13 residues.

This chain links TRBV6-2 or TRBV6-3 with TRBJ2-1; D gene uncertain. CDR3 size: 12 residues. Germline values: CDR1 MNHEY, CDR2 SVGEGT. Trimming left V 6 bases short and J 2 bases short, with 5 bases between. CDR3 region: CASRTTYNEQFF. CDR3 DNA: TGTGCCAGCAGAACGACCTACAATGAGCAGTTCTTC.

V gene TRBV11-1 combines with J gene TRBJ2-7; the D call may be TRBD1 or TRBD2 (5 bases each). The CDR3 length is 17 residues. Germline values: CDR1 SGHAT, CDR2 FQDESV (reference sequence). The V end was cut by 1 base, the J end by 2 bases, with 18 bases between. The CDR3 region is CASSLGKVTEGTYEQYF. The DNA of the CDR3 is TGTGCCAGCAGCTTAGGAAAGGTGACAGAGGGAACCTACGAGCAGTACTTC. Combining the CDR3 with reference TRBV11-1 and TRBJ2-7 gives the whole variable domain EAEVAQSPRYKITEKSQAVAFWCDPISGHATLYWYRQILGQGPELLVQFQDESVVDDSQLPKDRFSAERLKGVDSTLKIQPAELGDSAMYLCASSLGKVTEGTYEQYFGPGTRLTVT.

V and J are TRBV19 and TRBJ1-5, with D possibly being TRBD1 (5 bases). The V and J ends lost 7 bases and 0 bases respectively, with 13 bases between them. There are 15 residues in the CDR3. Germline V gives CDR1 LNHDA, CDR2 SQIVND (reference sequence). CDR3 bases: TGTGCCAGTAAGGGGATCTCCGATAGCAATCAGCCCCAGCATTTT. Encoded protein: CASKGISDSNQPQHF.